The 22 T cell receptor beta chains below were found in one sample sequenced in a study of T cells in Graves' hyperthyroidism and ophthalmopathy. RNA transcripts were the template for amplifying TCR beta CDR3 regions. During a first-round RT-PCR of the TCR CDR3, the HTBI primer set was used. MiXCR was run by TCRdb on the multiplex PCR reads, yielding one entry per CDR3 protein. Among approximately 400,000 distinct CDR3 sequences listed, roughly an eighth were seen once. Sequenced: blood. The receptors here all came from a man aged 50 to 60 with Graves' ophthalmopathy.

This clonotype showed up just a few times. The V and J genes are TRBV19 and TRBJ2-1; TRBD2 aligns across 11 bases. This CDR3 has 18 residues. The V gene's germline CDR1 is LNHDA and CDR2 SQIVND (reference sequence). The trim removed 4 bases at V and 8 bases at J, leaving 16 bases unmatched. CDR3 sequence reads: CASSTDDSGRASGDEQFF. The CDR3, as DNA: TGTGCCAGTAGTACTGACGATAGCGGGAGGGCATCCGGGGATGAGCAGTTCTTC.

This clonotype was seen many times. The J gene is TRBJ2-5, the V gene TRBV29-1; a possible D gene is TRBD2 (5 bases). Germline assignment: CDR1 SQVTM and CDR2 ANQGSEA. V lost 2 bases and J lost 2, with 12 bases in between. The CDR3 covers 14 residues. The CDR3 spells CSVEMTGRQETQYF. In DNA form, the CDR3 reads TGCAGCGTTGAAATGACGGGAAGGCAAGAGACCCAGTACTTC.

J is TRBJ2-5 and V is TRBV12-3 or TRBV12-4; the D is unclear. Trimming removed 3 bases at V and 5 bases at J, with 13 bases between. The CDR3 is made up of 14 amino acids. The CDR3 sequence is CASSFSGFGETQYF. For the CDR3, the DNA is TGTGCCAGCAGTTTTTCTGGCTTCGGGGAGACCCAGTACTTC.

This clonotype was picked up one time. The CDR3 reads CASGEANNEQFF. The CDR3 DNA is TGCGCCAGCGGGGAGGCGAACAATGAGCAGTTCTTC. The V call is TRBV10-2, the J call TRBJ2-1, with D perhaps TRBD2 (6 bases). CDR3 length: 12 amino acids. V was shortened by 8 bases and J by 5 bases, with 10 bases between the two germline ends. Germline lookup yields CDR1 WSHSY and CDR2 SAAADI.

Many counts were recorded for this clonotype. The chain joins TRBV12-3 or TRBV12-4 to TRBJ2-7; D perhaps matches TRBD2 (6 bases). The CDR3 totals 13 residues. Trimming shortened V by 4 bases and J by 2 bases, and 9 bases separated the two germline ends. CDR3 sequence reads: CASSSGEPYEQYF. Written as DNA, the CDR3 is TGTGCCAGCAGTTCGGGAGAACCCTACGAGCAGTACTTC.

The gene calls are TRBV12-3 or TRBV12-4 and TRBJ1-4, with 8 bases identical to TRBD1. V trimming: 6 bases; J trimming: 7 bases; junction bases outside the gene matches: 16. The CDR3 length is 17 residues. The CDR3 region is CASRRTGSKMGFEKLFF. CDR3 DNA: TGTGCCAGCAGGAGGACAGGGTCTAAAATGGGATTTGAAAAACTGTTTTTT.

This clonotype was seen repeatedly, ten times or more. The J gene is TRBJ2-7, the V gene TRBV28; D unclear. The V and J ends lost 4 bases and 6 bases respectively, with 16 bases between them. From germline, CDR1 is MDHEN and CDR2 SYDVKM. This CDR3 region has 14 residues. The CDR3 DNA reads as TGTGCCAGCAGTTCAGGAGTCAGTAGAGGCGAGCAGTACTTC. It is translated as CASSSGVSRGEQYF. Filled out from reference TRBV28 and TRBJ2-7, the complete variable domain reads DVKVTQSSRYLVKRTGEKVFLECVQDMDHENMFWYRQDPGLGLRLIYFSYDVKMKEKGDIPEGYSVSREKKERFSLILESASTNQTSMYLCASSSGVSRGEQYFGPGTRLTVT.

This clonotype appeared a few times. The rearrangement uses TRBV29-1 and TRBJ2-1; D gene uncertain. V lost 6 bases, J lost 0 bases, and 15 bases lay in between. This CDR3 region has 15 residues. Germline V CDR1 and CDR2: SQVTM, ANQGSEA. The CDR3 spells CSVETPSTSYNEQFF. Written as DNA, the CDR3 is TGCAGCGTCGAGACACCATCCACCTCCTACAATGAGCAGTTCTTC.

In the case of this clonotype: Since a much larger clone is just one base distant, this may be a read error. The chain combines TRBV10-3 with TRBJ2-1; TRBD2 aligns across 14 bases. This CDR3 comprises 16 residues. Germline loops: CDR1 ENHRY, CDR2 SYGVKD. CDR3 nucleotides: TGTGTCATCAGTGAGGGGACTAGCGGGGGCTACAATGAGCAGTTCTTC. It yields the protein CVISEGTSGGYNEQFF.

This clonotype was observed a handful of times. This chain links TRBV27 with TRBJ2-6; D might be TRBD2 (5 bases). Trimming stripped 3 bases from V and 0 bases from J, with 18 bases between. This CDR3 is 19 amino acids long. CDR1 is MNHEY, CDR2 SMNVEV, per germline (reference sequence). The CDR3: CASSFLSRVRSSGANVLTF. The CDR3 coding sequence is TGTGCCAGCAGTTTCCTTTCGAGGGTAAGGAGCTCTGGGGCCAACGTCCTGACTTTC. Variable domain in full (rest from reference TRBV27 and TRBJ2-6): EAQVTQNPRYLITVTGKKLTVTCSQNMNHEYMSWYRQDPGLGLRQIYYSMNVEVTDKGDVPEGYKVSRKEKRNFPLILESPSPNQTSLYFCASSFLSRVRSSGANVLTFGAGSRLTVL.

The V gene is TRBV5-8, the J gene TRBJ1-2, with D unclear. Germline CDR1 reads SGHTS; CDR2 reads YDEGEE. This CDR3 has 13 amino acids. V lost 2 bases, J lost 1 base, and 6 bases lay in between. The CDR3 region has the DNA TGTGCCAGCAGCTTCGAGGGTAACTATGGCTACACCTTC. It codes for CASSFEGNYGYTF. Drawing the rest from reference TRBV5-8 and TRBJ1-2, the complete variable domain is EAGVTQSPTHLIKTRGQQATLRCSPISGHTSVYWYQQALGLGLQFLLWYDEGEERNRGNFPPRFSGRQFPNYSSELNVNALELEDSALYLCASSFEGNYGYTFGSGTRLTVV.

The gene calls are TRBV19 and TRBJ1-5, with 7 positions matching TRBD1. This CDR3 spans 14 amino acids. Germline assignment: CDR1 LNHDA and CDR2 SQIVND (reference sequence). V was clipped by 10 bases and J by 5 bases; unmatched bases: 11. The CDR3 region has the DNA TGTGCCACCAAACAGGGGCAGGGCTATCAGCCCCAGCATTTT. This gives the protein CATKQGQGYQPQHF.

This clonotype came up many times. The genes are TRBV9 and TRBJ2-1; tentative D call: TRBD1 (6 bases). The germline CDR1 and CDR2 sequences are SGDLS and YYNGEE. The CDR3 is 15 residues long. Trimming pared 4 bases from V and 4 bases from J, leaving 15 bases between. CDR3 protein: CASSTSGTWYNEQFF. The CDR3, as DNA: TGTGCCAGCAGCACCTCCGGGACATGGTACAATGAGCAGTTCTTC.

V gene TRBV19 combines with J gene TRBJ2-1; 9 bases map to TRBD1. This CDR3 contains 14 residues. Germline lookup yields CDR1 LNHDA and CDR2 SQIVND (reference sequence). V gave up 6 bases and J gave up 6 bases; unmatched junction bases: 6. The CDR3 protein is CASRNPGQGNEQFF. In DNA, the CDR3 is TGTGCCAGTAGAAATCCGGGACAGGGCAATGAGCAGTTCTTC.

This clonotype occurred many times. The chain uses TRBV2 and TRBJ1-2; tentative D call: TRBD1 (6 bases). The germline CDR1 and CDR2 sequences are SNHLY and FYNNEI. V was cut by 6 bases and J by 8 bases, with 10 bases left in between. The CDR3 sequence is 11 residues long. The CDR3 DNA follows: TGTGCCAGCAGGACACAGGGAGGCTACACCTTC. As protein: CASRTQGGYTF.

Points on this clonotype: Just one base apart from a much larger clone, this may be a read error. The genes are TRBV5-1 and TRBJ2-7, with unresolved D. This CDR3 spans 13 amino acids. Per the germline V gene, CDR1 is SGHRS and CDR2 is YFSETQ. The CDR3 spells CASSLEVYYKQYF. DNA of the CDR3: TGCGCCAGCAGCTTGGAGGTGTACTACAAGCAGTACTTC.

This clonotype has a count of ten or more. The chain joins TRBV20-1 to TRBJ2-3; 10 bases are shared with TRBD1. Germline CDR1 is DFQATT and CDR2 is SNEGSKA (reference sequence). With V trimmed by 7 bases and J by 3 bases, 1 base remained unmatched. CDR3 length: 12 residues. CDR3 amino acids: CSGDRGTDTQYF. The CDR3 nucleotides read TGCAGTGGGGACAGGGGTACAGATACGCAGTATTTT.

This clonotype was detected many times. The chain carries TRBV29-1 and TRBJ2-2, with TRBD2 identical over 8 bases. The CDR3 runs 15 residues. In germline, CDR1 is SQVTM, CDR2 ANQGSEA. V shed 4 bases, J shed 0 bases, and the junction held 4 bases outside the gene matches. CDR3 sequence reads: CSVVASGSNTGELFF. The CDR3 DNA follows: TGCAGCGTTGTAGCTAGCGGGTCGAACACCGGGGAGCTGTTTTTT.

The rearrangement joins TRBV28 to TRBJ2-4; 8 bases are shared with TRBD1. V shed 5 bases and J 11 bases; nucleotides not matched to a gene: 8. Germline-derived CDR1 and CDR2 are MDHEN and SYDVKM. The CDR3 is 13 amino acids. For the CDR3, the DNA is TGTGCCAGCAGTGGACAGGGAACTTCTGTTCAGTACTTC. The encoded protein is CASSGQGTSVQYF.

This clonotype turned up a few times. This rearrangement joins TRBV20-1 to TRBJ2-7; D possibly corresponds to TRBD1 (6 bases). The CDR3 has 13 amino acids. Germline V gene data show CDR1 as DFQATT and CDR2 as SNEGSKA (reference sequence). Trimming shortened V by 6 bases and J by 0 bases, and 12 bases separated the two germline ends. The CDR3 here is CSANDRHSYEQYF. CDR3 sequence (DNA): TGCAGTGCAAATGACAGGCACTCCTACGAGCAGTACTTC.

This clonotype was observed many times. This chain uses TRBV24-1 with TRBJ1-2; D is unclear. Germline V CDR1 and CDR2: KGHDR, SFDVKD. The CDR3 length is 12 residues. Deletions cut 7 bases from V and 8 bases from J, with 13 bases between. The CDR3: CATRRGSGGYTF. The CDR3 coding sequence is TGTGCCACCAGGCGAGGATCGGGGGGCTACACCTTC.

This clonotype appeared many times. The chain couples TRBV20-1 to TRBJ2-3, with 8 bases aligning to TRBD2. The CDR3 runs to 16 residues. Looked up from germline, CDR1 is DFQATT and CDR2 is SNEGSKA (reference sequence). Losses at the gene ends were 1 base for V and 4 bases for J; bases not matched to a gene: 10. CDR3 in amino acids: CSARGGESGSADTQYF. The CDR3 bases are TGCAGTGCTAGAGGCGGCGAAAGCGGGAGCGCAGATACGCAGTATTTT.